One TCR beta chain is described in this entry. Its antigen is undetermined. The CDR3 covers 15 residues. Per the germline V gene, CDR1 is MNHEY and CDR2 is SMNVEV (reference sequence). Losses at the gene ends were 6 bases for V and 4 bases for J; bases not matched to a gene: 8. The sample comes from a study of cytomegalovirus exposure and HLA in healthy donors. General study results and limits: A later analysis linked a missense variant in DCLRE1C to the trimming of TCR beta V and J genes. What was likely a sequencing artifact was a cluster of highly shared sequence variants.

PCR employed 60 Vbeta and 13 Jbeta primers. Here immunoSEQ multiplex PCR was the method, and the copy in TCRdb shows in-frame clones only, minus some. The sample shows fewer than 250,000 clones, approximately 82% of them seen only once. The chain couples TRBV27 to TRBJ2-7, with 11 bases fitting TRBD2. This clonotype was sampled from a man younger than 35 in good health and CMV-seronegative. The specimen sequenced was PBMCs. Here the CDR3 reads CASRQSSGRTYEQYF. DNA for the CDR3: TGTGCCAGCAGGCAGTCTAGCGGGAGGACTTACGAGCAGTACTTC.